The sequence of this T cell receptor (beta chain) was determined in a study of blood T cell repertoires in COVID-19 (dated by TCRdb to 2020 to 2022). Concerning the study at large: Collaborator samples came from the United States, Italy and Spain and covered acute and convalescent phases of COVID-19. The repertoires were released in a freely available public database meant as a resource for research on the immune response to SARS-CoV-2. Samples came from the ongoing ImmuneRACE study (first 160 participants) plus 1,254 subjects from 6 global collaborators. The prospective study material was composed of cDNA or gDNA derived from T cells, B-cell-depleted T cells, or PBMCs. Deeply sampled blood TCRbeta repertoires from subjects exposed to, actively infected with, or recovered from COVID-19 were included in the dataset. HLA class I and class II types, where available, came from metadata supplied by the sample provider rather than from assay-based typing. The sample metadata nearly always contained a de-identified subject ID, COVID-19 status, age in years and sex.

Regarding this clone: It has no known antigen specificity. No base quality values were provided; no much bigger clone lies one nucleotide off.

One collaborating source in Seattle enrolled patients during active infection and followed them longitudinally through the course of disease. Each collaborating institution followed its own protocols to collect whole blood in K2EDTA tubes. Collaborator samples were shipped for TCRbeta analysis as frozen whole blood, isolated PBMCs, or DNA extracted from either sample type. Points the paper makes about the study in general: The quantity of clinical and demographic metadata differed by source and by participant and was supplied without curation.

The immunoSEQ Assay, a bias-controlled multiplex PCR, was used to amplify TCRbeta CDR3 regions from genomic DNA. The study's processing was this. Within the assay, amplification of reference gene primers was used to estimate how many nucleated cells each sample contained. Sequence reads were collapsed and filtered to measure the absolute abundance of every unique TCRbeta CDR3 rearrangement. For each sample, productive Simpson clonality was calculated as the square root of Simpson's diversity index over productive rearrangements. TCRdb stores this immuneACCESS table with in-frame sequences only. Part of the clones is absent; in the studies checked, under half of the shortfall reflects unresolved V genes, and no reason is known for the rest. Clonal size and the V and J genes are those of that table, whereas D and trimming came from the DNA. The sample table lists 200,000 to 300,000 clones, roughly 81% of them with a count of one. The ten most abundant clones make up around 7.5% of the sample.

The germline V gene provides CDR1 SQVTM and CDR2 ANQGSEA. V and J are truncated by 3 bases and 1 base respectively, leaving an intervening sequence of 5 bases. CDR3 length: 12 amino acids, cysteine to phenylalanine. Here the CDR3 DNA is all that survives: 36 bases in frame from base 1. The chain is assembled from TRBV29-1 and TRBJ2-3; the D gene is possibly TRBD1, with 5 bases matching. The sample taken for sequencing was peripheral blood. This clonotype originated in a woman older than 75 with COVID-19, enrolled during active disease. The CDR3 protein is CSVETGTDTQYF. The sequence in DNA is TGCAGCGTTGAGACAGGCACAGATACGCAGTATTTT.